This T cell receptor (beta chain) was found in a study of blood T cells in healthy people across ages. Study-level results: PBMCs were not sorted, which prevented a conclusive comparison of naive versus antigen-experienced cells. Estimates based on one million T cells were treated as lower bounds.

A remark on this clonotype: The target antigen is unknown. One end of the junction is discordant with germline, which a read error may explain.

CDR1 and CDR2 (germline): ENHRY, SYGVKD. The CDR3 spans 14 residues. Using a J-beta primer mix together with a sample-barcoded 5' primer, a second PCR was run for about 6 to 11 cycles. Using its own MiXCR run on the 5' RACE reads, TCRdb lists one record per CDR3 protein. The table records over 700,000 distinct CDR3 sequences, roughly 25% of them present only once. The sample also formed part of further work on T cells of mothers and their children.

The rearrangement joins TRBV10-3 to TRBJ2-7; 8 bases match TRBD1. This sequence was found in a boy under 18 in good health. Sample: blood. CDR3 sequence: CAISRQGSSYERYF. The CDR3 nucleotides are TGTGCCATCAGTCGACAGGGGAGCTCCTACGAGCGGTACTTC.